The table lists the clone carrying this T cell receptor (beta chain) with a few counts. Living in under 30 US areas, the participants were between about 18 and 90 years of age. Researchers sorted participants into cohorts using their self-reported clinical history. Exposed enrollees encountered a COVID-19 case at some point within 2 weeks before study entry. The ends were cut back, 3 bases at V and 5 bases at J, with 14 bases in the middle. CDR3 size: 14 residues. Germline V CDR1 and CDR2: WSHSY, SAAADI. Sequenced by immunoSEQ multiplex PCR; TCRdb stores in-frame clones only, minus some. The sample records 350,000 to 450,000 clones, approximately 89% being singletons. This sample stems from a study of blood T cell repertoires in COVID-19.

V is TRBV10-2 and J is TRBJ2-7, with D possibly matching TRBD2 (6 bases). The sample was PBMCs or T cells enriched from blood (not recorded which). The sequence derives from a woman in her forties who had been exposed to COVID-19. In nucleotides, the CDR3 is TGCGCCAGCAGTGAAACCGGGACTGAAAACGAGCAGTACTTC. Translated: CASSETGTENEQYF.